What follows are 11 T cell receptor beta chains derived from one specimen sequenced in a study of blood T cells in healthy people across ages (dated by TCRdb to about 2015). Preparation of the library involved 5' RACE. The data were produced on an Illumina HiSeq 2500. The second PCR ran for roughly 7 to 11 cycles and used a J-beta primer mix along with a sample-barcoded 5' primer. TCRdb reworked the public reads: Q25 trimming with fastp, MiXCR clone assembly, productive beta chains retained. Every CDR3 protein is listed once, alongside the most common genes and DNA of its rows. In this sample the table shows 1.5 million to 2 million distinct CDR3 sequences, 28% of which occur a single time. The ten top clones hold around 7.7% of the sample. Sequencing used blood. The origin of the receptors is a woman under 40 in good health.

This clonotype was recorded a few times. The chain has TRBV6-8 and TRBJ1-1; D unresolved. Germline CDR1 is MNHGY and CDR2 is SAAAGT. V was clipped by 2 bases and J by 5 bases, with 18 bases between them. CDR3 length: 16 amino acids. The DNA for the CDR3 is TGTGCCAGCAGTTACGGCAGGCGAGGGAGTTGTACTGAAGCTTTCTTT. Translated, it gives CASSYGRRGSCTEAFF.

The chain uses TRBV7-2 and TRBJ2-5, with D unresolved. Per the germline V gene, CDR1 is SGHTA and CDR2 is FQGNSA. The CDR3 contains 12 residues. V was shortened by 7 bases and J by 6 bases, with 12 bases between the two germline ends. The CDR3 DNA reads TGTGCCAGCACGTCTGATAGGCAGACCCAGTACTTC. As protein: CASTSDRQTQYF.

As for this clonotype: Germline is not matched at one junction end, which may reflect a read error. The gene calls are TRBV27 and TRBJ2-7; D call uncertain. CDR1 and CDR2 (germline): MNHEY, SMNVEV (reference sequence). The CDR3 is 15 residues long. The CDR3 here is CASSPPHRTPYGQYF. The CDR3 nucleotides are TGTGCCAGCAGTCCACCACATAGGACCCCCTACGGGCAGTACTTC.

The J gene is TRBJ1-6, the V gene TRBV20-1, with a possible D match to TRBD1 (6 bases). The germline V gene encodes CDR1 DFQATT and CDR2 SNEGSKA (reference sequence). V was clipped by 5 bases and J by 9 bases, with 17 bases between them. The CDR3 is made up of 14 amino acids. The CDR3 nucleotides are TGCAGTGCTGGCCAGGGGTTTTATTTTTCACCCCTCCACTTT. Residues: CSAGQGFYFSPLHF.

This clonotype was observed many times. The chain carries TRBV20-1 and TRBJ2-7, with 9 bases matching TRBD2. The CDR3 sequence is 15 residues long. Germline values: CDR1 DFQATT, CDR2 SNEGSKA (reference sequence). The junction had 7 bases not matched to a gene; V was cut back by 1 base and J by 3 bases. The CDR3, as DNA: TGCAGTGCTAGAGCCGCCGGGACTAGCAGCTACGAGCAGTACTTC. This gives the protein CSARAAGTSSYEQYF.

The count of this clonotype is one. The rearrangement links TRBV7-9 to TRBJ2-6, with D tentatively TRBD1 or TRBD2 (5 bases each). This CDR3 comprises 15 residues. V lost 7 bases and J lost 6, with 16 bases in between. CDR1 SEHNR and CDR2 FQNEAQ come from the germline V gene (reference sequence). CDR3 amino acids: CASNPPGRPANVLTF. CDR3 nucleotide sequence: TGTGCCAGCAACCCTCCGGGACGGCCGGCCAACGTCCTGACTTTC.

The chain uses TRBV5-6 and TRBJ2-3, with 9 positions matching TRBD2. Trimming at V came to 2 bases and at J to 5 bases, leaving 12 bases not matched to a gene. This CDR3 is 17 amino acids long. Germline assignment: CDR1 SGHDT and CDR2 YYEEEE. The CDR3 region has the DNA TGTGCCAGCAGCTTCCCGATACTAGCGGGCTTGGGAGATACGCAGTATTTT. It encodes CASSFPILAGLGDTQYF.

This clonotype was detected a few times. This chain uses TRBV29-1 with TRBJ2-1; 9 bases agree with TRBD2. Trimming took 6 bases from V and 10 from J; bases not matched to a gene: 1. CDR1 is SQVTM, CDR2 ANQGSEA, per germline. This CDR3 has 10 amino acids. CDR3 in DNA: TGCAGCGTGCGGGGGGGCGAGCAGTTCTTC. Protein sequence: CSVRGGEQFF.

The CDR3 bases are TGCGCCAGCAGCTTACTGTTTCTAGCTACATGGGAGCAGTTCTTC. Protein: CASSLLFLATWEQFF. The V gene is TRBV4-3, the J gene TRBJ2-1, with D possibly TRBD2 on 5 matching bases. The V and J ends lost 5 bases and 10 bases respectively, with 21 bases between them. CDR3 length: 15 residues. Germline V gene data show CDR1 as LGHNA and CDR2 as YSLEER.

Points on this clonotype: A much larger clone sits a single nucleotide away, making a read error possible. The chain uses TRBV28 and TRBJ2-1; D remains ambiguous. The CDR3 loop spans 15 amino acids. Trimming left V 2 bases short and J 10 bases short, with 18 bases between. The germline CDR1 and CDR2 sequences are MDHEN and SYDVKM. This chain's CDR3 is CASSLADQVEYEQFF. The CDR3 DNA reads as TGTGCCAGCAGTTTAGCCGACCAGGTGGAATACGAGCAGTTCTTC.

This clonotype was counted only a few times. This chain links TRBV28 with TRBJ2-3; 9 nucleotides align to TRBD2. CDR1 and CDR2 (germline): MDHEN, SYDVKM. This CDR3 is 16 amino acids long. V dropped 1 base and J dropped 5; count of bases not matched to a gene: 7. The CDR3 loop reads CASSLSGGGAVDTQYF. CDR3 DNA sequence: TGTGCCAGCAGTTTATCGGGCGGGGGGGCGGTAGATACGCAGTATTTT.